These T cell receptor beta chains were read from a single sample in a study of blood T cell repertoires in COVID-19. The table came from immunoSEQ multiplex PCR; TCRdb's copy has only in-frame clones and leaves some out. The sample gives 200,000 or so clones, 85% to 90% of which show up once; 0.75% to 0.9% is in the top ten. Sequencing was done on a sample of peripheral blood. All receptors come from a woman in her seventies with acute or convalescent COVID-19. Each CDR3 is given with its conserved first and last residue. The D gene is left open where the match is weak. The size entry is marked missing in some rows and otherwise reads once, few, many or a size class.

clone size	CDR3 length	D gene	V gene	J gene	CDR3 DNA	CDR3 protein
-	16	TRBD2	TRBV3-1/TRBV3-2	TRBJ2-1	TGTGCCAGCAGCTCCCGACTAGCGGGGGCTGCAAATGAGCAGTTCTTC	CASSSRLAGAANEQFF
-	17	TRBD1	TRBV10-3	TRBJ2-2	TGTGCCATCAGTGAGTCACCAGGGGGCACGAACACCGGGGAGCTGTTTTTT	CAISESPGGTNTGELFF
-	16	-	TRBV11-2	TRBJ2-1	TGTGCCAGCAGCTCGAGTATAGGAGTCTCCTACAATGAGCAGTTCTTC	CASSSSIGVSYNEQFF
-	16	TRBD2	TRBV3-1/TRBV3-2	TRBJ2-5	TGTGCCAGCAGCCAAAACCCGGGACTAGCTGGAGAGACCCAGTACTTC	CASSQNPGLAGETQYF
-	15	TRBD1	TRBV7-6	TRBJ1-5	TGTGCCAGCTCAGAAGGGGGCAGGGGCAATCAGCCCCAGCATTTT	CASSEGGRGNQPQHF
-	15	TRBD1	TRBV6-5	TRBJ1-1	TGTGCCAGCAGTTACCGGACAGGGAGGAACACTGAAGCTTTCTTT	CASSYRTGRNTEAFF
once	11	TRBD1	TRBV12-5	TRBJ2-1	TGTGCTAGTGGGACAGGGCATGAGCAGTTCTTC	CASGTGHEQFF
-	19	-	TRBV9	TRBJ1-3	TGTGCCAGCAGCGTAGCAGGGTTTACGCAGCGATCCTCTGGAAACACCATATATTTT	CASSVAGFTQRSSGNTIYF
-	13	-	TRBV18	TRBJ1-2	TGTGCCAGCTCCCCCGAGCGAAACTATGGCTACACCTTC	CASSPERNYGYTF
-	15	-	TRBV6-5	TRBJ1-1	TGTGCCAGCAGTTACTCCCTGGGGGCCGGCACTGAAGCTTTCTTT	CASSYSLGAGTEAFF
once	14	TRBD1	TRBV7-8	TRBJ1-2	TGTGCCAGCAGCCGGACAGGGGCATCCTATGGCTACACCTTC	CASSRTGASYGYTF
-	15	-	TRBV3-1/TRBV3-2	TRBJ2-3	TGTGCCAGCAGCCCCCGGCCCCCAGGTACAGATACGCAGTATTTT	CASSPRPPGTDTQYF
-	12	-	TRBV15	TRBJ1-5	TGTGCCACCAGCAGAGATACGGGGCCCCAGCATTTT	CATSRDTGPQHF
-	17	TRBD2	TRBV5-8	TRBJ2-1	TGTGCCAGCAGCTTGGAGAGGGGACTAGCGGGACTCGGTGAGCAGTTCTTC	CASSLERGLAGLGEQFF
-	14	-	TRBV11-3	TRBJ1-6	TGTGCCAGCAGCTTAAGCCTGGGAGCCGGGCCCCTCCACTTT	CASSLSLGAGPLHF
-	14	-	TRBV5-8	TRBJ1-1	TGTGCCAGCAGCTCGTACTCGAAGAACACTGAAGCTTTCTTT	CASSSYSKNTEAFF
-	14	-	TRBV9	TRBJ2-2	TGTGCCAGCAGCGTAGTGTGGGGCCACGGGGAGCTGTTTTTT	CASSVVWGHGELFF
once	14	TRBD2	TRBV20-1	TRBJ2-1	TGCAGTGCTAGTAGGGAGGGCTCCTACAATGAGCAGTTCTTC	CSASREGSYNEQFF
-	13	-	TRBV11-3	TRBJ1-1	TGTGCCAGCAGCTTAGATTCGGGGTCTGAAGCTTTCTTT	CASSLDSGSEAFF
-	14	-	TRBV7-8	TRBJ1-3	TGTGCCAGCAGCTTAGGACAGACTGGAAACACCATATATTTT	CASSLGQTGNTIYF
-	16	-	TRBV19	TRBJ2-4	TGTGCCAGTAGTATGAGGAGGGAGAGGGCCAAAAACATTCAGTACTTC	CASSMRRERAKNIQYF
-	14	-	TRBV11-2	TRBJ2-7	TGTGCCAGCAGCCCTACAGGTCCGACCTACGAGCAGTACTTC	CASSPTGPTYEQYF
-	14	TRBD1	TRBV10-2	TRBJ1-1	TGCGCCAGCAGTGAGACAGGGGCAGCCTCTGAAGCTTTCTTT	CASSETGAASEAFF
-	14	-	TRBV27	TRBJ2-5	TGTGCCAGCAGTTTATATGGCAGGGAAAAGACCCAGTACTTC	CASSLYGREKTQYF
-	16	-	TRBV21-1	TRBJ1-3	TGTGCCAGCAGCAAACCCCAGGGACAGACTGGAAACACCATATATTTT	CASSKPQGQTGNTIYF
-	17	TRBD1	TRBV14	TRBJ1-6	TGTGCCAGCAGCAAGAGGTCCGTAGGGACAGGCGATTCACCCCTCCACTTT	CASSKRSVGTGDSPLHF
-	16	-	TRBV3-1/TRBV3-2	TRBJ2-2	TGTGCCAGCAGCGCCTCTCCGGGGGCGAACACCGGGGAGCTGTTTTTT	CASSASPGANTGELFF